This T cell receptor (beta chain) was found in a study of T-cell reconstitution after alpha-beta-depleted transplantation in children. A remark on this clonotype: Its antigen is as yet unknown.

Unique molecular identifiers tagged the TCRbeta library. TCRdb redid the calling of the PCR reads with MiXCR, one entry per CDR3 protein. Of 780,000 or so distinct CDR3 sequences in the sample, roughly 15% were seen once. Study-level results: Expanded clones from the graft, numbering several hundred, reportedly supplied alpha-beta T cells about two months after transplant. A year had passed since transplant, and T-cell counts and diversity by then came mostly from newly produced T cells.

The CDR3 loop spans 15 amino acids. Trimming took off 2 bases at V and 6 bases at J, with 13 bases between the two ends. The germline CDR1 and CDR2 sequences are MNHEY and SMNVEV (reference sequence). This TCR was sampled from a male patient between 5 and 17 years old who had a stem cell transplant for acute lymphoblastic leukemia, so the T cells may come from the graft donor. V gene TRBV27 combines with J gene TRBJ2-2, with D uncertain. This specimen was PBMCs, mostly from graft donor cells, taken 360 days after TCRalphabeta/CD19-depleted stem cell transplant. CDR3 sequence reads: CASSLKTWGSGELFF. In DNA form, the CDR3 reads TGTGCCAGCAGTTTAAAAACATGGGGATCCGGGGAGCTGTTTTTT.